Here is one TCR beta chain with its context. Its antigen has not been determined. Nothing much larger sits one base from this clone, and base qualities are not available. This entry comes from a study of cytomegalovirus exposure and HLA in healthy donors (dated by TCRdb to 2016 to 2017). Regarding the study in general: According to an earlier analysis of 587 of the donors, 150 million to 200 million T cells yielded over 90 million unique TCR beta sequences and approximately 280 Gb of sequence data. An early release that covered about 640 HLA-typed donors contained approximately 300 gigabases of sequencing data and tens of millions of unique TCR sequences. Of the roughly 410 genotyped donors, 75% to 85% were placed in the genetic ancestry cluster associated with self-reported Caucasian donors. The study was designed to test whether signatures of past pathogen exposure could be identified by cataloging public T cell receptors. The study profiled the T cell repertoires of approximately 700 subjects by immunosequencing and related them to cytomegalovirus serostatus. In addition to the first cohort of approximately 670 subjects, a separate validation cohort of approximately 130 different subjects was used. High-throughput TCR immunosequencing, statistical association of individual TCRs with disease status, and machine learning were combined to predict cytomegalovirus infection status. To study patterns of TCR occurrence, a later analysis re-analyzed previously published TCR beta repertoires from more than 550 donors and added high-resolution HLA genotyping. Rather than drawing on any new phenotypic data, the later analysis identified candidate immune exposures from TCR beta sequences and the way those sequences occurred across donors. In an earlier analysis of about 590 of the donors, high-throughput TCR beta sequencing was used to judge whether each TCR beta V gene segment behaved as functional or pseudogenic. Donor age, sex, ethnicity and CMV serostatus were collected together with the repertoire data. In a later genetic analysis, genome-wide SNP genotypes for about three fifths of the roughly 670 donors were used, and that subset was treated as a discovery cohort. Every repertoire in the discovery cohort had been generated on one and the same sequencing platform. HLA typing included class I and class II loci at four-digit resolution. Typing coverage differed by locus: A, B, C, DRB1 and DQB1 were typed in about 629-630 donors, DQA1 in 522, DPA1 in over 600, and DPB1 in roughly 470. Because of strong linkage in the cohort, roughly 5 DR-DQ haplotypes were treated as single units for association and clustering. Among a few hundred genotyped donors of the cohort, an average of approximately 240,000 unique TCR beta nucleotide sequences were sequenced per donor, roughly 18% of them non-productive.

The research as a whole found: When HLA alleles, especially DR and DQ, strongly co-occurred, attributing TCR associations to individual alleles was difficult. In a later genetic analysis, a missense DCLRE1C variant was associated with V-gene and J-gene trimming of TCR beta chains, and the association was replicated in an independent cohort. Sequencing depth was assumed to be roughly uniform across donors in the presence/absence analyses, though that assumption may not hold. In a later analysis, TCR association rates were found to vary across HLA loci, with the most associated TCRs seen for DRB1 alleles and the fewest for HLA-C alleles. Cytomegalovirus status was reported to be diagnosed by the classifier with high specificity and sensitivity in both the original and validation cohorts. An earlier analysis of 587 of the donors showed that most TCR beta V segments appeared in productive rearrangements either about 87% or about 30% of the time, which broadly matched IMGT annotations. Linkage disequilibrium might explain the correlated functional status among segregating V segments, but an unknown experimental factor could not be ruled out. Immune exposure information for the cohort was limited to CMV serostatus. A further reported finding was that TCR beta sequences accurately predicted the HLA-A and HLA-B alleles for most subjects in the first cohort. It was suggested by the authors that the approach could potentially be generalized to other disease states and immunological phenotypes. HLA typing was unavailable for some donors at each locus, so association tests used only the typed subset. A group of highly shared sequence variants was considered likely to be a technical artifact of the sequencing pipeline. Three of the identified cytomegalovirus-associated TCR beta chains were confirmed in vitro to be specific for cytomegalovirus antigens. Some IMGT-functional V segments, including TRBV6-2 and TRBV6-3, could not be told apart with the 87-base-pair reads, so those segments were excluded. A later genetic analysis reported fewer N-insertions in productive TCRs among donors in an Asian-associated ancestry cluster than the roughly 620-donor mean. In a later analysis, several top co-occurrence clusters were reported to appear linked to parvovirus B19, influenza, CMV and Epstein-Barr virus. In this cohort, only TCR beta chains were sequenced, and detectable features were limited by the absence of alpha or paired-chain data. Most TCR sequences were observed very rarely across donors, whereas some public TCRs were present in many individuals. According to a later analysis, most CMV-associated TCR beta chains appeared to be HLA-restricted, and the HLA associations seemed to be driven largely by CMV exposure. In the study, 150 to 200 TCR beta chains were listed as associated with cytomegalovirus. Because counts were too low, 15 to 20 rarely observed V segments, including chromosome 9 orphons, were left out of the earlier analysis of a few hundred of the donors. Specific HLA alleles were associated with 15,000 to 20,000 TCR beta sequences at a false discovery rate of 0.05 in a later analysis. In a later analysis, HLA-associated TCR beta chains showed more clonal expansion and lower generation probabilities than non-associated chains that were equally common.

In total, roughly 670 healthy bone marrow donors made up the cohort. Cohort members were all nominally healthy when sampled, although unrecorded immune exposures were likely present. The donor tested CMV seropositive, placing the donor among the approximately 290 seropositive members of the cohort. Every donor gave a peripheral blood sample, and the peripheral blood mononuclear cells from that sample were used for TCR beta sequencing. The Qiagen DNeasy Blood Extraction Kit was used to extract genomic DNA from the blood cell samples. The method behind the library was the immunoSEQ multiplex PCR assay. A mixture of 60 forward primers for TCR Vbeta segments and 13 reverse primers for TCR Jbeta segments was used in the multiplex PCR. Amplification of the CDR3 region of rearranged TCR beta genes was performed with a multiplex PCR assay on genomic DNA. Amplified TCR beta libraries were sequenced as 87-base-pair reads on the Illumina HiSeq System. The original methods were these. Across the 700 or so repertoires, a later analysis counted roughly 77 million unique TCR beta chains, roughly 11 million of which were shared by at least two donors. Raw reads were error-corrected and collapsed into unique sequences with a nearest-neighbor algorithm that merged closely related sequences to remove PCR and sequencing errors. CDR3 sequences were aligned to IMGT reference sequences to assign V, D and J gene segments. For a sequence to be retained, a match of at least six nucleotides to both a V gene segment and a J gene segment was required. A rearrangement counted as productive if the CDR3 had no stop codons and remained in frame with V and J, and every other rearrangement counted as non-productive. Following IMGT convention, CDR3 was defined as the stretch from the second conserved V-encoded cysteine up to the conserved J-encoded phenylalanine. The earlier analysis of about 640 of the donors excluded any sequence lacking an unambiguous match to a single V gene segment. An earlier analysis of 550 to 650 of the donors classified V segments as functional when productive rearrangements were above 56.7% and as segregating when the standard deviation between donors was above 5%. To diagnose cytomegalovirus status from the catalog of TCR beta chain sequences, a statistical classification framework was built. In a later analysis, TCR nucleotide sequences were compared against IMGT/GENE-DB human TR gene sequences so that V and J genes could be assigned. Using the TCRdist pipeline, a later analysis assigned CDR3 sequences along with most-parsimonious VDJ recombination scenarios. A later analysis defined each TCR beta chain by its CDR3 amino acid sequence plus V-gene family, and excluded reads lacking a unique V-gene family. To address suspected cross-contamination and a sequencing artifact, a later analysis removed several hundred highly shared, low-generation-probability nucleotide sequences. In a later analysis, a clonal expansion index was calculated for each public chain from normalized within-repertoire ranks of inferred template counts. In a later analysis, generation probabilities were computed using a VDJ recombination model fitted to out-of-frame rearrangements, and the results were checked against IGoR. A later analysis scored TCR-TCR, TCR-HLA and TCR-CMV co-occurrence with hypergeometric tests, applying a repertoire-size bias correction to TCR pairs. In a later analysis, false discovery rates were estimated by permuting HLA or CMV assignments 20 times. In a later analysis, co-occurring TCRs were grouped using DBSCAN, and TCRdist sequence similarity was added for clustering within HLA-allele-positive subsets. Repertoires with fewer than 30,000 or more than 120,000 public chains were left out of co-occurrence clustering, as were several repertoires with anomalous nucleotide sharing. The source is immuneACCESS, and TCRdb retained only in-frame sequences with V and J called. Part of the clones is not carried over; for the studies checked, unresolved V genes explain less than half of this, and the remainder is unexplained. The DNA was the basis for D and trimming; V, J and clone size are from that table. This sample lists around 60,000 clones; about four fifths were detected once. Roughly half of the sample is held by the ten biggest clonotypes.

Including cysteine and phenylalanine, the CDR3 has 14 amino acids. Only the CDR3 portion is preserved as DNA: 42 bases, with reading frame beginning at the first base. For this chain, trimming is 5 bases at the V end and 0 bases at the J end, and the number of junction bases without a gene match is 3. CDR1 and CDR2 were assigned from the germline V gene as SGHVS and FNYEAQ. This receptor chain uses TRBV7-6 and TRBJ1-1; 7 nucleotides in the junction match TRBD1. This TCR was recovered from a man aged 50 to 60 in good health and CMV-seropositive. Material for sequencing was PBMCs. At the DNA level, the sequence is TGTGCCAGCAGCCGGGGACAGATGAACACTGAAGCTTTCTTT. This sequence encodes CASSRGQMNTEAFF.